This T cell receptor beta chain was documented in a study of technical replicates of blood from a handful of donors. The repertoire was sequenced with immunoSEQ multiplex PCR; TCRdb's copy has only in-frame clones and lacks some. The table records 75,000 to 90,000 clones, over 80% of them present only once. This clone was seen just once. The V gene's germline CDR1 is GTSNPN and CDR2 SVGIG (reference sequence). This CDR3 is 16 amino acids long. V dropped 2 bases and J dropped 4; count of bases not matched to a gene: 9. Sequencing was carried out using T cells isolated from PBMCs. The rearrangement joins TRBV30 to TRBJ1-4; 8 bases are shared with TRBD1. This TCR was recovered from a human donor in good health. CDR3 residues: CAWSTWTGPNNEKLFF. CDR3 in DNA: TGTGCCTGGAGTACTTGGACAGGGCCTAATAATGAAAAACTGTTTTTT.